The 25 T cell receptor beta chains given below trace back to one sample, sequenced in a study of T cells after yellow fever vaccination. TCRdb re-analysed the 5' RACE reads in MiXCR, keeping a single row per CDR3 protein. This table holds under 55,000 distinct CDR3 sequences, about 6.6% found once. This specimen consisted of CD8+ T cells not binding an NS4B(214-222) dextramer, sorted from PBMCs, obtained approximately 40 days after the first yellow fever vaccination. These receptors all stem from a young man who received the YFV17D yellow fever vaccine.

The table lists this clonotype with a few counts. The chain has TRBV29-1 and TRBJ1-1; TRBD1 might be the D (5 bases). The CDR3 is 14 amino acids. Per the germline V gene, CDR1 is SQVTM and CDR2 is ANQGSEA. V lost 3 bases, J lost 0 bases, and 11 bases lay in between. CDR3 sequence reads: CSVDLAGMNTEAFF. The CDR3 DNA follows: TGCAGCGTTGATTTGGCAGGGATGAACACTGAAGCTTTCTTT.

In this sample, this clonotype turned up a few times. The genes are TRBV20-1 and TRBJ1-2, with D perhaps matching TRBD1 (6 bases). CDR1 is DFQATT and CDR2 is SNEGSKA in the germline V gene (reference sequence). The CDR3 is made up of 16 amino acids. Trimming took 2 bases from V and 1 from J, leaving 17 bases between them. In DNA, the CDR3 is TGCAGTGCTAGACTCCGGACAGAGCTTTATAACTATGGCTACACCTTC. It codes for CSARLRTELYNYGYTF.

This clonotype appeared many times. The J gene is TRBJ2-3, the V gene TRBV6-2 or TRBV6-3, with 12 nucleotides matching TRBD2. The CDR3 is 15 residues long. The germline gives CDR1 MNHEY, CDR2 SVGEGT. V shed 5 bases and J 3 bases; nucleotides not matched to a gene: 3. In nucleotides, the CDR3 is TGTGCCAGCAGTCTAGCGGGGGGGCCGACAGATACGCAGTATTTT. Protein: CASSLAGGPTDTQYF.

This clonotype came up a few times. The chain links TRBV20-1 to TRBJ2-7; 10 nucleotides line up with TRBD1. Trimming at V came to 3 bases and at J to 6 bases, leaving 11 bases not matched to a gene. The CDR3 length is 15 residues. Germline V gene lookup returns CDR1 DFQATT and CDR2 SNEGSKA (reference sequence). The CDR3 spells CSASEFGTGAIEQYF. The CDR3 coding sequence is TGCAGTGCTAGTGAATTCGGGACAGGGGCTATCGAGCAGTACTTC.

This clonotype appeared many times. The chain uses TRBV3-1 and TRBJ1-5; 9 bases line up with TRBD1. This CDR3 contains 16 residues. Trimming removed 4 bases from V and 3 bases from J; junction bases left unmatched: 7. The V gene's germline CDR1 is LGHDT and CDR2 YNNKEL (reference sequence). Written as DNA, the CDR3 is TGTGCCAGCAGCCCCGGGACAGGGTACAACAATCAGCCCCAGCATTTT. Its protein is CASSPGTGYNNQPQHF.

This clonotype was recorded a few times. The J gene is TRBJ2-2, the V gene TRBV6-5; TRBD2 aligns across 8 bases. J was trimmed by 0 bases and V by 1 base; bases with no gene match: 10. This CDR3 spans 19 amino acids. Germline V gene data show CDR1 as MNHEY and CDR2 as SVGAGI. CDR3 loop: CASSYWSSGAPSNTGELFF. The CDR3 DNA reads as TGTGCCAGCAGTTACTGGAGTAGCGGGGCGCCGTCGAACACCGGGGAGCTGTTTTTT.

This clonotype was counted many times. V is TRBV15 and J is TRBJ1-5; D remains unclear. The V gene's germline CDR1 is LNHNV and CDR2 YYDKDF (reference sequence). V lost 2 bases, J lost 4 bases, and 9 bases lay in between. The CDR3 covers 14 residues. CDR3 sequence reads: CATSRPPGNQPQHF. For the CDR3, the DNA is TGTGCCACCAGCAGACCCCCGGGGAATCAGCCCCAGCATTTT.

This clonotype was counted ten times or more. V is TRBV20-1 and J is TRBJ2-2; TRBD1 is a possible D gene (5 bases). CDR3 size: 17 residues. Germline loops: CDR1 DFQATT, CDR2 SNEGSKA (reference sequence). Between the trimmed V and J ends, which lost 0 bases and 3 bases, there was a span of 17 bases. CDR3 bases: TGCAGTGCTAGAGATACCCCGACAGACACCTACACCGGGGAGCTGTTTTTT. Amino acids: CSARDTPTDTYTGELFF.

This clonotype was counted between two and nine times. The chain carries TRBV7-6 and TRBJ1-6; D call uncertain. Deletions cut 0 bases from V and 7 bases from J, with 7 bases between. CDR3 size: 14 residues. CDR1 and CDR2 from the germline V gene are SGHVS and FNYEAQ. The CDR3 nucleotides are TGTGCCAGCAGCTTAGCGTTCTCCAATTCACCCCTCCACTTT. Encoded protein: CASSLAFSNSPLHF.

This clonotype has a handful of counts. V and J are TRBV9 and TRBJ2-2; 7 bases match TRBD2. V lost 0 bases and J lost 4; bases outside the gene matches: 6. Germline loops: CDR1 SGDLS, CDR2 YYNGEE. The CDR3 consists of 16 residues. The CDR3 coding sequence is TGTGCCAGCAGCGTAGCGAGCGGGGTAGCCACCGGGGAGCTGTTTTTT. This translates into CASSVASGVATGELFF.

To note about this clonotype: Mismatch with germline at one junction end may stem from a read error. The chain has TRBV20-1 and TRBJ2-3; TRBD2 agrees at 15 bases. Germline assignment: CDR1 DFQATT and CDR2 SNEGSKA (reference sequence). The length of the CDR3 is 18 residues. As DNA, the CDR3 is TGCTGTGCTAGCGGACTAGCGGGGGGGAAAGGTGGCGCAGATACGCAGTATTTT. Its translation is CCASGLAGGKGGADTQYF.

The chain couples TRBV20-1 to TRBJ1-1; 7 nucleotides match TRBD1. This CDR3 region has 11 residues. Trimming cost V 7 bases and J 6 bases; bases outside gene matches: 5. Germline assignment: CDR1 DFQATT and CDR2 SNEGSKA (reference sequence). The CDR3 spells CSVRGQAEAFF. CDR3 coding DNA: TGCAGTGTAAGGGGGCAGGCTGAAGCTTTCTTT.

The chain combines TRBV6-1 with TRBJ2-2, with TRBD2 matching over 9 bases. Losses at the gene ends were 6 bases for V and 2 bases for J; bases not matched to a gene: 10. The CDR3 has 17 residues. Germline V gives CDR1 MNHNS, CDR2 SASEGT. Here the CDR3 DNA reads TGTGCCAGCAGCCTAACAGGCGGGGGGGCCAACACCGGGGAGCTGTTTTTT. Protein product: CASSLTGGGANTGELFF.

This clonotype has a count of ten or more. The CDR3: CASSPRDISSSYNEQFF. The CDR3 bases are TGTGCCAGCAGCCCCCGGGACATCAGCAGCTCCTACAATGAGCAGTTCTTC. The chain links TRBV7-9 to TRBJ2-1; TRBD1 might be the D (6 bases). V was trimmed by 5 bases and J by 0 bases, leaving 17 bases between them. The CDR3 is 17 amino acids. Germline V gene data show CDR1 as SEHNR and CDR2 as FQNEAQ (reference sequence).

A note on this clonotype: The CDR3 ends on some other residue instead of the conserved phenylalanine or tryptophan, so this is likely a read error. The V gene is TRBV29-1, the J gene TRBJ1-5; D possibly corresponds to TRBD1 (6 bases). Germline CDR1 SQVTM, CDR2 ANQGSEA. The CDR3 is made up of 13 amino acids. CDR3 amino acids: CSVEVGGGKPQHS. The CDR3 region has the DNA TGCAGCGTCGAAGTCGGTGGGGGCAAGCCCCAGCATTCT.

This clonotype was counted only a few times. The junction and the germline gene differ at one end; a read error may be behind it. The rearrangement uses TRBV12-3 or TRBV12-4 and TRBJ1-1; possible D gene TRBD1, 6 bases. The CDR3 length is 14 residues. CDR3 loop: CASSLRQANTEAFF. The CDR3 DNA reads TGCGCCAGCAGTTTAAGACAGGCCAACACTGAAGCTTTCTTT.

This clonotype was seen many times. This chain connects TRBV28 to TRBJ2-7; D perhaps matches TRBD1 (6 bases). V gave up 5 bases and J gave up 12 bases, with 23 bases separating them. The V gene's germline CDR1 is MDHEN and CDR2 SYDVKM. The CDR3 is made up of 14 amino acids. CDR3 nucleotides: TGTGCCAGCAGTCGTACCGGACAGTTCAAGTTGACGTACGTC. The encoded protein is CASSRTGQFKLTYV.

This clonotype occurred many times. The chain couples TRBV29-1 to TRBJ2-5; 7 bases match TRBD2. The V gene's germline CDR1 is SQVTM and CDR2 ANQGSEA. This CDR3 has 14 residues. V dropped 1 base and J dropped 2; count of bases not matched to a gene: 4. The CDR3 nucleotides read TGCAGCGTTGAAGGTTGGCGGGAGCAAGAGACCCAGTACTTC. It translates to CSVEGWREQETQYF.

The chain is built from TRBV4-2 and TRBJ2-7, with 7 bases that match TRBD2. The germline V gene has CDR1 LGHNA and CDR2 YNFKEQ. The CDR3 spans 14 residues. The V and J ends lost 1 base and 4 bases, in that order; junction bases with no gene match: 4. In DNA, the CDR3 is TGTGCCAGCAGCCAAGCTCCTAGCGGTTACGAGCAGTACGTC. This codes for CASSQAPSGYEQYV.

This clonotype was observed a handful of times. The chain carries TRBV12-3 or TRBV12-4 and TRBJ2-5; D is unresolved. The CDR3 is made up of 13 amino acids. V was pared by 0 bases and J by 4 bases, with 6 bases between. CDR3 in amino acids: CASSLARVETQYF. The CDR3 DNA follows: TGTGCCAGCAGTTTAGCTAGGGTAGAGACCCAGTACTTC.

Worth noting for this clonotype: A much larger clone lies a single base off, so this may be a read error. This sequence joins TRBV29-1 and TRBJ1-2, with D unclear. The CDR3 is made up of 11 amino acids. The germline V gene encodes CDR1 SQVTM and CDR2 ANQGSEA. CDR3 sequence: CSVEGEYGYAF. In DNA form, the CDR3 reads TGCAGCGTTGAAGGGGAATATGGCTACGCCTTC.

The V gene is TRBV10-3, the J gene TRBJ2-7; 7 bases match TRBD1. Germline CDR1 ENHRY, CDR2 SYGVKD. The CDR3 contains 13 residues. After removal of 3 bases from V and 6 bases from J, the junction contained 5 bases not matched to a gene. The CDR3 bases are TGTGCCATCAGTGATACAGGGGAGATCGAGCAGTACTTC. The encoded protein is CAISDTGEIEQYF.

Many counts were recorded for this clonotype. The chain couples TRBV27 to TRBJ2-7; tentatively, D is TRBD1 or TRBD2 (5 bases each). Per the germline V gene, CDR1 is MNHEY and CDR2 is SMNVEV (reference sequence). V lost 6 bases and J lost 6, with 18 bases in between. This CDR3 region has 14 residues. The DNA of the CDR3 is TGTGCCAGCAGGTGGGGCCCACTTGGGAGCGAGCAGTACTTC. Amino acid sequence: CASRWGPLGSEQYF.

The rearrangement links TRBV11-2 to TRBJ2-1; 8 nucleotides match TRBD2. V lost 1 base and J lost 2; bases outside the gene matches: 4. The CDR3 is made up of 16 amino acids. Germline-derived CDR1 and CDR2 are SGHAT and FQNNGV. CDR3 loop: CASSLVGRGAYNEQFF. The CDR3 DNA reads TGTGCCAGCAGCTTAGTCGGGCGGGGGGCCTACAATGAGCAGTTCTTC.

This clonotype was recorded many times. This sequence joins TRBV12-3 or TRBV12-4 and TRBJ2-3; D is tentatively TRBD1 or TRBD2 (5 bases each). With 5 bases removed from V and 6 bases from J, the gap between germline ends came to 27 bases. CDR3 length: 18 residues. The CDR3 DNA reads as TGTGCCAGCAGTCCGCTGACACCTCCGGGCCTAGGGACGGATACGCAGTATTTT. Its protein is CASSPLTPPGLGTDTQYF.